The entry below gives a single T cell receptor (beta chain) sequence along with its context. Methods used by the authors: Quantification of nucleated cells was approximated via reference gene primer amplification. The table came from immunoSEQ multiplex PCR; TCRdb's copy has only in-frame clones and leaves some out. That table supplies the V and J calls and clone size; D and trimming were determined from the DNA. The sample includes about 300,000 clones, approximately 89% of them seen just once. This sample is drawn from a study of blood T cell repertoires in COVID-19. Across the whole study: The analysed material was cDNA or gDNA that came from T cells, B-cell-depleted T cells, or PBMCs.

Germline V gene data show CDR1 as MNHEY and CDR2 as SVGEGT. The CDR3 has 15 residues. Trimming took 4 bases from V and 5 from J, leaving 14 bases between them. Source material: peripheral blood. The chain carries TRBV6-2 or TRBV6-3 and TRBJ2-2, with D maybe TRBD1 (5 bases). The clonotype comes from a woman in her 30s who had recovered from COVID-19. CDR3: CASSSRGIETGELFF. The DNA for the CDR3 is TGTGCCAGCAGTTCAAGGGGAATCGAGACCGGGGAGCTGTTTTTT.